This TCR beta chain was observed in a study of T cells in Graves' hyperthyroidism and ophthalmopathy. General observations from the study: Among thyroid clonotypes expanded above 0.001, most also appeared in blood. Median prediction lead before ophthalmopathy onset was 6.5 months with the model.

RNA transcripts were the template for amplifying TCR beta CDR3 regions. HTBI primers were employed in a first-round RT-PCR of the TCR CDR3. MiXCR was run by TCRdb on the multiplex PCR reads, yielding one entry per CDR3 protein. The table records roughly 700,000 distinct CDR3 sequences, 15% to 20% of them present only once. Trimming pared 7 bases from V and 5 bases from J, leaving 12 bases between. The length of the CDR3 is 13 residues. Looked up from germline, CDR1 is MNHNS and CDR2 is SASEGT. The sample holds many counts of this clonotype. Its antigen is still unknown. This receptor was taken from a middle-aged man with Graves' hyperthyroidism. The chain recombines TRBV6-1 with TRBJ2-1; possibly TRBD1 or TRBD2 for D (5 bases each). The sequenced material came from blood. CDR3 residues: CASKIRDHNEQFF. In DNA, the CDR3 is TGTGCCAGCAAGATACGGGACCACAATGAGCAGTTCTTC.